This T cell receptor beta chain originates from a study of technical replicates of blood from a few donors. The data were produced by immunoSEQ multiplex PCR, yet TCRdb's version contains in-frame clones alone and is incomplete. This sample has roughly 87,000 clones, with about 91% found just once. Trimming took 0 bases from V and 1 from J, leaving 13 bases between them. Germline CDR1 reads SEHNR; CDR2 reads FQNEAQ (reference sequence). The CDR3 is 16 amino acids. Sequences were obtained from T cells isolated from PBMCs. V is TRBV7-9 and J is TRBJ2-7; TRBD1 is a possible D gene (5 bases). This TCR was sampled from a human donor in good health. The chain's CDR3 is CASSLAVGSGSYEQYF. The CDR3 nucleotides are TGTGCCAGCAGCTTAGCAGTCGGCTCAGGGTCCTACGAGCAGTACTTC.